This TCR beta chain was observed in a study of blood T cell repertoires in COVID-19. The overall study: Researchers got acute and convalescent COVID-19 samples from the United States, Italy and Spain.

V lost 0 bases and J lost 3, with 11 bases in between. This CDR3 spans 16 amino acids. Looked up from germline, CDR1 is LGHNA and CDR2 is YSLEER. Per the original methods: Reference gene primer amplification yielded estimated nucleated cell counts. Sequenced by immunoSEQ multiplex PCR; TCRdb stores in-frame clones only, minus some. That table supplies the V and J calls and clone size; D and trimming were determined from the DNA. The profile shows under 200,000 clones, around 82% of them singletons. Across under 25 US areas, participants ranged in age from about 18 to 90 years. Assignments of participants to cohorts depended upon their own reported clinical history.

Sample: PBMCs or T cells enriched from blood (not recorded which). This TCR derives from a woman in her fifties or sixties with acute COVID-19. The rearrangement links TRBV4-3 to TRBJ2-2; TRBD1 might be the D (6 bases). CDR3 amino acids: CASSQERAGDTGELFF. The DNA for the CDR3 is TGCGCCAGCAGCCAAGAAAGAGCAGGGGACACCGGGGAGCTGTTTTTT.